This TCR beta chain was found in a study of T-cell reconstitution after alpha-beta-depleted transplantation in children. Study observations and caveats: One year post-transplant, T-cell counts and diversity were largely derived from T cells produced anew. Where alpha-beta T cells came from about two months after transplant was reportedly several hundred expanded graft clones. For some patients, TCRbeta diversity was high at day 60 because of recipient T cells and thymic progenitors that survived.

A TCRbeta library incorporating unique molecular identifiers was prepared. Each CDR3 protein is one row after TCRdb ran MiXCR on the PCR reads. The sample lists roughly 110,000 distinct CDR3 sequences, over 9% occurring once. Comments on this clonotype: Its antigen is as yet unknown.

The sample here was PBMCs, taken before TCRalphabeta/CD19-depleted stem cell transplant. This TCR was sampled from a boy aged 2 to 10 with acute lymphoblastic leukemia, due to receive a stem cell transplant.

The CDR3 spells CASAGQANTEAFF. Written as DNA, the CDR3 is TGTGCCAGCGCCGGACAGGCGAACACTGAAGCTTTCTTT. The V and J genes are TRBV25-1 and TRBJ1-1, with TRBD1 matching over 7 bases. The germline V gene encodes CDR1 MGHDK and CDR2 SYGVNS. Trimming removed 8 bases from V and 1 base from J; junction bases left unmatched: 4. This CDR3 comprises 13 residues.